The present entry profiles one TCR beta chain with its context. Its antigen remains unidentified. The entry originates in a study of breast tumors, draining lymph nodes, adjacent tissues. Study outcomes and limitations: Tumors had less TCR diversity than lymph nodes, more than nontumor tissue. Compared with basal-like, luminal-like tumors shared significantly more repertoire with nontumor tissue.

Samples came from axillary lymph nodes draining the breast cancer. TCRdb reprocessed the multiplex PCR reads via MiXCR and lists one record per CDR3 protein. Of under 150,000 distinct CDR3 sequences detected, around 21% appear once; the ten largest clones hold about 2.2%. Sequencing used axillary lymph node tissue. The sequence came from a female donor with breast cancer. Some clones in this sample may be carry-over from other donors' samples.

CDR3 nucleotide sequence: TGTGCCAGCAGTTTTGACGCGGGAGGGTCGGATGAGCAGTTCTTC. This encodes CASSFDAGGSDEQFF. The V call is TRBV28, the J call TRBJ2-1; 9 bases agree with TRBD2. The CDR3 runs to 15 residues. Per the germline V gene, CDR1 is MDHEN and CDR2 is SYDVKM. J was trimmed by 8 bases and V by 3 bases; bases with no gene match: 8.